This T cell receptor (beta chain) was obtained from a study of shared clonotypes between healthy human individuals. The CDR3 covers 11 residues. Deletions cut 0 bases from V and 7 bases from J, with 5 bases between. CDR1 and CDR2 (germline): SGHDT, YYEEEE. Sequencing used immunoSEQ multiplex PCR; TCRdb keeps in-frame clones, though not all of them. The table has millions of clones, just over 90% seen once. This TCR was sampled from a man aged 18-30 years in good health. The rearrangement uses TRBV5-6 and TRBJ2-7; D gene ambiguous. The sequencing input was naive CD4+ T cells sorted from blood. The sample's subset: CD45RA+ positively selected. The CDR3 reads CASSLDKEQYF. In DNA form, the CDR3 reads TGTGCCAGCAGCTTGGATAAAGAGCAGTACTTC.